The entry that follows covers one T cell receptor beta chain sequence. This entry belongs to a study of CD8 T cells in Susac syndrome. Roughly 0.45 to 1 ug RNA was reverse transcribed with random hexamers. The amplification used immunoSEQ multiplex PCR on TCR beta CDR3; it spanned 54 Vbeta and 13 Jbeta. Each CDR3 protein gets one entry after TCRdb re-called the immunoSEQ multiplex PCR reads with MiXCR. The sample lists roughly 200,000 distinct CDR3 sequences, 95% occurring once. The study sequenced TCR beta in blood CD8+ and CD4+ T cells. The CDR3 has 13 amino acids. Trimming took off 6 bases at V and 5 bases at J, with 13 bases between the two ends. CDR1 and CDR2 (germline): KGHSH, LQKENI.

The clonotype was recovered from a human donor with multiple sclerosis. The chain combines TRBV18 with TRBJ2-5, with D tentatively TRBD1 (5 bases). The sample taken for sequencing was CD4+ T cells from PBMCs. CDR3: CASSIPGRETQYF. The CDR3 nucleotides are TGTGCCAGCTCCATCCCAGGGCGCGAGACCCAGTACTTC.